The sequence of this T cell receptor (beta chain) was determined in a study of identical twins (dated by TCRdb to about 2016). For the study in its entirety: The study deep-sequenced TCR alpha and beta repertoires from monozygotic twins, unrelated adults of various ages and cord blood to test whether fetal clonotypes persist. To rule out contamination, the twin experiments were replicated at different times with different library preparation protocols. Broad study findings and their caveats: Abundant cord blood beta clonotypes carried fewer insertions; young adult naive repertoires showed a weaker similar trend, while memory repertoires showed none. The excess sharing between twins in beta out-of-frame sequences was weaker because fewer shared sequences reduced the signal-to-noise ratio. Out-of-frame TCR alpha sequences shared between twins showed an excess of low generation-probability sequences compared with coincidental sharing between unrelated individuals. In monozygotic twins, out-of-frame TCR alpha sharing was systematically underestimated by recombination models, although the models agreed with sharing between unrelated individuals. Zero-insertion analyses could be partly confounded by invariant T cells such as MAIT and iNKT, although diverse VJ usage argued against such confounding for most clonotypes. Because the same donors could not be followed over many years, conclusions were based on cross-sectional statistical analysis.

Only healthy Caucasian donors were included. The germline V gene gives CDR1 as SGHVS and CDR2 as FQNEAQ. The V end gives up 6 bases and the J end 6 bases, leaving 19 bases in the junction not matched to a gene. The CDR3 contains 18 residues, cysteine and phenylalanine counted. Of the read, only the CDR3 DNA is kept; its 54 bases are in frame from base 1. Library construction relied on 5' RACE. Sequencing was carried out with an Illumina HiSeq 2000. Template switching introduced a universal primer binding site; the final cDNA contained a unique molecular identifier, enabling accurate counting of TCR cDNA molecules. First-strand cDNA for TCR alpha and beta chains was synthesized from specific primers in the conserved constant-segment region. Each cDNA library was double barcoded, with a SMART-Mk sample barcode plus Illumina barcodes, to control for contamination. TruSeq adapter sequences along with Illumina sample barcodes were introduced in two successive PCR steps. The TCR alpha and beta cDNA libraries were sequenced on the Illumina HiSeq platform using custom primers. Turning to the authors' computational methods: Unique molecular identifiers were extracted from raw reads with MiGEC, and CDR3 positions were determined with MiXCR. For each individual, recombination models were inferred using an EM algorithm with the repgenHMM and IGoR tools. Shared clonotypes were analyzed with the tcR package in R, and sharing was normalized by the product of cloneset sizes. To study raw recombination without the effects of thymic and clonal selection, out-of-frame nonproductive sequences were analyzed. In-frame beta chains were kept once TCRdb had trimmed the public reads at Q25 with fastp and called clones with MiXCR. Each CDR3 protein appears once, grouped with its most common genes and DNA. The V and J calls and clone size are TCRdb's, not the authors'. For this sample the table gives 1,800,000 or so distinct CDR3 sequences, of which about 30% were detected only once. The top ten clonotypes cover about 0.27% of the sample.

Turning to this clonotype: Its antigen remains undetermined. One base away there is no much larger clone; base qualities are not given.

The clonotype originates from a newborn girl in good health. The sample consisted of cord blood. The sequence joins TRBV7-8 to TRBJ2-3; 9 central bases correspond to TRBD2. The bases are TGTGCCAGCAGGCGCATCGGTCCAGCGGGAGGTCGACGGGATACGCAGTATTTT. Its product reads: CASRRIGPAGGRRDTQYF.